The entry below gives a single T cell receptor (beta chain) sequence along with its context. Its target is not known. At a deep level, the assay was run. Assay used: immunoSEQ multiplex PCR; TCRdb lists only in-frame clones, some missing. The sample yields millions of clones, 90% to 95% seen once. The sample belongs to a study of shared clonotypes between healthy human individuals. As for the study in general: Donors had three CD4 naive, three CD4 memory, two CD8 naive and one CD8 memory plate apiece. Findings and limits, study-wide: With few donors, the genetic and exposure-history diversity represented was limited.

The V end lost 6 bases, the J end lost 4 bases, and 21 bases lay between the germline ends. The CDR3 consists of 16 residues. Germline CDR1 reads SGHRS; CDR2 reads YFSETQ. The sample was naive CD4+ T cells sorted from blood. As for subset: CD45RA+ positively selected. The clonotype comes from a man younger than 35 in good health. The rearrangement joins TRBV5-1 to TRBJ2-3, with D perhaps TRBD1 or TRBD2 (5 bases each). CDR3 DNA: TGCGCCAGCAACCGACGGGGCCAGGAACGGGCAGATACGCAGTATTTT. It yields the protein CASNRRGQERADTQYF.